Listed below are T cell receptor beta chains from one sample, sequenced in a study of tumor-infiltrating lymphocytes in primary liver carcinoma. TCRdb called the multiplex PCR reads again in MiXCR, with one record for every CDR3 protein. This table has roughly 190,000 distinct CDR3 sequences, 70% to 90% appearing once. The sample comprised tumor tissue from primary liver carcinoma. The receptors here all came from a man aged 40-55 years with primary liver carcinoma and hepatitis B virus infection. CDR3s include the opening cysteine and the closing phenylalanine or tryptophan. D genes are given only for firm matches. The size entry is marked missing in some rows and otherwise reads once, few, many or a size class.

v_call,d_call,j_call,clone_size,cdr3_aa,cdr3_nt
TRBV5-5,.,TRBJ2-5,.,CAISSNTNGETQYF,TGTGCCATCAGCTCGAATACTAACGGGGAGACCCAGTACTTC
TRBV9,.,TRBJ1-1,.,CASSAGLGQNTEVFF,TGTGCCAGCAGCGCCGGACTAGGTCAGAACACTGAAGTTTTCTTT
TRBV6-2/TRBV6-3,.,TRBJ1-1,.,CTSGTRNTEAFF,TGTACCAGTGGAACACGTAACACTGAAGCTTTCTTT
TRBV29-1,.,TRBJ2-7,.,CSVAPTWLREQYF,TGCAGCGTTGCCCCGACATGGCTCCGCGAGCAATACTTC
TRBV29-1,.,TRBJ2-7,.,CSAQGLEGDYEQYF,TGCAGCGCCCAGGGGTTAGAGGGAGATTACGAGCAGTACTTC
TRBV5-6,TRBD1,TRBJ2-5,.,CASSLRSGGETQYF,TGTGCCAGCAGCTTGCGGTCAGGGGGAGAGACTCAGTACTTC
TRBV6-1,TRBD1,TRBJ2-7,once,CASSGDPEQGTYVQYF,TGTGCCAGCAGTGGGGACCCGGAACAGGGGACCTACGTGCAGTACTTC
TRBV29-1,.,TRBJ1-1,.,CSVDGSGLGVFF,TGCAGCGTTGATGGGAGTGGCCTGGGAGTTTTCTTT
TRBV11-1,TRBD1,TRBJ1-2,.,CASSRTGTVISNYGYAF,TGTGCCAGTAGCCGAACCGGGACAGTAATATCTAACTATGGCTACGCCTTC
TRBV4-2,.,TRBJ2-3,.,CASSQGQLVVDKQYF,TGTGCCAGCAGCCAAGGTCAGCTAGTCGTAGATAAGCAGTATTTT
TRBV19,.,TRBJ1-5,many,CASSWSRYSNQPQHF,TGTGCCAGTAGTTGGAGCCGCTATAGCAATCAGCCCCAGCATTTT
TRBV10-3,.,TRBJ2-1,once,CAITPWDSGSYNEQFF,TGTGCCATCACCCCGTGGGATAGTGGGTCCTATAATGAGCAGTTCTTC